The 24 T cell receptor beta chains presented below share a single source sample, sequenced in a study of CD8+ T cells in alopecia areata. Extraction and reverse transcription of RNA yielded cDNA as the sequencing template. The method was immunoSEQ multiplex PCR; TCRdb's version includes in-frame clones alone and lacks a portion of them. The top ten clones hold about 38% of a sample with about 150,000 clones, 62% of them seen once. Input material: CD8+ T cells sorted from blood. The receptors were gathered from a human donor in good health.

This clone came up a few times. In nucleotides, the CDR3 is TGCGCCAGCAGCCAAGAGTGGGGGATCTCCTACGAGCAGTACTTC. Its translation: CASSQEWGISYEQYF. This chain joins TRBV4-1 and TRBJ2-7; D is possibly TRBD1 or TRBD2 (5 bases each). The CDR3 length is 15 residues. Trimming took off 0 bases at V and 0 bases at J, with 9 bases between the two ends. Per germline, CDR1 MGHRA and CDR2 YSYEKL.

The chain combines TRBV28 with TRBJ1-6, with D possibly TRBD1 on 6 matching bases. This CDR3 comprises 13 residues. Per the germline V gene, CDR1 is MDHEN and CDR2 is SYDVKM. Between the trimmed V and J ends, which lost 5 bases and 10 bases, there was a span of 12 bases. The CDR3 DNA follows: TGTGCCAGCAGTGAAGGGACATACTCACCCCTCCACTTT. Residues: CASSEGTYSPLHF.

The chain couples TRBV9 to TRBJ2-2, with 9 nucleotides matching TRBD2. CDR1 and CDR2 from the germline V gene are SGDLS and YYNGEE. The CDR3 has 15 residues. The J segment lost 2 bases and the V segment lost 3 bases, leaving 2 bases of the junction unmatched. The CDR3 reads CASSATSGNTGELFF. The CDR3 DNA is TGTGCCAGCAGCGCGACTAGCGGAAACACCGGGGAGCTGTTTTTT. Looking up the rest from reference TRBV9 and TRBJ2-2 gives the full variable domain: DSGVTQTPKHLITATGQRVTLRCSPRSGDLSVYWYQQSLDQGLQFLIQYYNGEERAKGNILERFSAQQFPDLHSELNLSSLELGDSALYFCASSATSGNTGELFFGEGSRLTVL.

The chain couples TRBV25-1 to TRBJ2-5; 9 positions agree with TRBD2. CDR3 size: 17 residues. CDR1 is MGHDK, CDR2 SYGVNS, per germline. With 1 base clipped from V and 1 base from J, the junction kept 7 bases outside the gene matches. The CDR3 DNA sequence: TGTGCCAGCAGTGAATCCCCCCTAGCGGGATCCCAAGAGACCCAGTACTTC. Its translation is CASSESPLAGSQETQYF.

This clone was counted a few times. V is TRBV27 and J is TRBJ2-6; D remains unclear. V lost 2 bases, J lost 4 bases, and 9 bases lay in between. Germline values: CDR1 MNHEY, CDR2 SMNVEV (reference sequence). The CDR3 totals 15 residues. This CDR3 is CASSLRSPGANVLTF. The CDR3 DNA reads as TGTGCCAGCAGTTTACGGTCTCCGGGGGCCAACGTCCTGACTTTC.

The gene calls are TRBV30 and TRBJ2-3, with 8 positions matching TRBD2. The CDR3 contains 15 residues. Germline V lookup: CDR1 GTSNPN, CDR2 SVGIG (reference sequence). J was trimmed by 0 bases and V by 3 bases; bases with no gene match: 5. CDR3 nucleotide sequence: TGTGCCTGGAGCGAGACTAGCGCTAGCACAGATACGCAGTATTTT. As protein: CAWSETSASTDTQYF.

J is TRBJ2-7 and V is TRBV29-1; D is unclear. V lost 5 bases, J lost 3 bases, and 8 bases lay in between. CDR1 is SQVTM and CDR2 is ANQGSEA in the germline V gene. The CDR3 covers 11 residues. The CDR3 sequence: CSVIGNYEQYF. CDR3 DNA sequence: TGCAGCGTTATAGGCAACTACGAGCAGTACTTC.

This clone came up a few times. The chain has TRBV29-1 and TRBJ2-7; a possible D gene is TRBD2 (7 bases). Trimming pared 7 bases from V and 4 bases from J, leaving 11 bases between. There are 11 residues in the CDR3. CDR1 and CDR2 (germline): SQVTM, ANQGSEA. CDR3 sequence: CSARGGYEQYF. For the CDR3, the DNA is TGCAGCGCTAGGGGGGGTTACGAGCAGTACTTC.

This chain links TRBV29-1 with TRBJ2-1; TRBD2 agrees at 7 bases. CDR3 length: 14 residues. The trim removed 0 bases at V and 6 bases at J, leaving 5 bases unmatched. Germline V gene lookup returns CDR1 SQVTM and CDR2 ANQGSEA. The CDR3 protein is CSVEEGLLSNEQFF. The CDR3 nucleotides are TGCAGCGTTGAAGAGGGACTACTTAGCAATGAGCAGTTCTTC.

The chain has TRBV11-2 and TRBJ2-5, with TRBD1 identical over 8 bases. The germline V gene has CDR1 SGHAT and CDR2 FQNNGV. This CDR3 region has 15 residues. V shed 5 bases, J shed 0 bases, and the junction held 5 bases outside the gene matches. The CDR3: CASSLLDRDQETQYF. CDR3 DNA: TGTGCCAGCAGCCTTCTGGACAGGGACCAAGAGACCCAGTACTTC.

The CDR3 loop reads CASSPGTSGAYEQYF. The CDR3 nucleotides are TGCGCCAGCAGCCCCGGGACTAGCGGGGCCTACGAGCAGTACTTC. The chain uses TRBV4-1 and TRBJ2-7; 13 bases fit TRBD2. The V segment lost 4 bases and the J segment 2 bases; nucleotides outside the gene matches: 2. This CDR3 has 15 residues. Looked up from germline, CDR1 is MGHRA and CDR2 is YSYEKL.

This chain uses TRBV2 with TRBJ2-1; perhaps TRBD1 as D (6 bases). V lost 4 bases to trimming and J lost 8 bases, with 12 bases between them. In germline, CDR1 is SNHLY, CDR2 FYNNEI. This CDR3 has 13 amino acids. DNA of the CDR3: TGTGCCAGCAGTGCGGCAGGGGTCGATGAGCAGTTCTTC. It is translated as CASSAAGVDEQFF.

The gene calls are TRBV10-3 and TRBJ1-1; D ambiguous. This CDR3 spans 12 amino acids. In germline, CDR1 is ENHRY, CDR2 SYGVKD. Trimming took off 2 bases at V and 10 bases at J, with 11 bases between the two ends. The CDR3 here is CAISEPAQAAFF. DNA of the CDR3: TGTGCCATCAGTGAGCCAGCCCAGGCAGCTTTCTTT.

This clone has just a few counts. This sequence joins TRBV11-1 and TRBJ2-1; D uncertain. The CDR3 runs to 11 residues. V shed 3 bases and J shed 8 bases, with 5 bases lying between them. CDR1 is SGHAT, CDR2 FQDESV, per germline (reference sequence). This chain's CDR3 is CASSLGYEQFF. DNA of the CDR3: TGTGCCAGCAGCTTGGGATATGAGCAGTTCTTC.

The chain recombines TRBV2 with TRBJ2-7; D perhaps matches TRBD1 (5 bases). This CDR3 contains 12 residues. V lost 6 bases and J lost 3, with 9 bases in between. Germline V lookup: CDR1 SNHLY, CDR2 FYNNEI. DNA of the CDR3: TGTGCCAGCAGGGGGCTTAACTACGAGCAGTACTTC. Its translation: CASRGLNYEQYF.

This clone was counted only a few times. This sequence joins TRBV29-1 and TRBJ2-3; D call uncertain. Germline CDR1 and CDR2: SQVTM and ANQGSEA. The CDR3 loop spans 15 amino acids. The V end lost 3 bases, the J end lost 0 bases, and 13 bases lay between the germline ends. CDR3 sequence: CSVDSFSSSTDTQYF. For the CDR3, the DNA is TGCAGCGTTGATTCTTTCAGCTCTAGCACAGATACGCAGTATTTT.

In this sample, this clone turned up a few times. The CDR3 nucleotides are TGTGCCAGCAGCACCAGCGGGAATTCTCGAGAGCAGTACTTC. Protein sequence: CASSTSGNSREQYF. The V gene is TRBV11-2, the J gene TRBJ2-7; TRBD2 matches 7 bases. This CDR3 has 14 amino acids. The ends lost 5 bases at V and 7 bases at J; junction bases unmatched: 11. Germline-derived CDR1 and CDR2 are SGHAT and FQNNGV.

The V gene is TRBV13, the J gene TRBJ2-7; a weak D match, TRBD2 (5 bases). Trimming cost V 6 bases and J 3 bases, with 18 bases left between them. Germline V gives CDR1 PRHDT, CDR2 FYEKMQ (reference sequence). The CDR3 covers 15 residues. The CDR3 sequence is CASSSRRTGYYEQYF. CDR3 nucleotide sequence: TGTGCCAGCAGTTCCAGACGGACGGGATACTACGAGCAGTACTTC. Variable domain in full (rest from reference TRBV13 and TRBJ2-7): AAGVIQSPRHLIKEKRETATLKCYPIPRHDTVYWYQQGPGQDPQFLISFYEKMQSDKGSIPDRFSAQQFSDYHSELNMSSLELGDSALYFCASSSRRTGYYEQYFGPGTRLTVT.

The V call is TRBV4-1, the J call TRBJ2-7; D possibly corresponds to TRBD2 (5 bases). Per germline, CDR1 MGHRA and CDR2 YSYEKL. The CDR3 sequence is 12 residues long. The V and J ends lost 4 bases and 7 bases respectively, with 11 bases between them. In DNA form, the CDR3 reads TGCGCCAGCAGCCTGGGAGCACGGGAGCAGTACTTC. Its translation is CASSLGAREQYF.

This clone was seen a handful of times. The gene calls are TRBV27 and TRBJ2-2, with TRBD1 matching over 8 bases. J was trimmed by 5 bases and V by 4 bases; bases with no gene match: 9. CDR1 is MNHEY, CDR2 SMNVEV, per germline (reference sequence). The CDR3 runs to 16 residues. The CDR3 sequence: CASSSLWQGATGELFF. The CDR3 DNA sequence: TGTGCCAGCAGTTCCCTTTGGCAGGGGGCAACCGGGGAGCTGTTTTTT.

The chain carries TRBV14 and TRBJ2-3; tentatively, D is TRBD2 (6 bases). V lost 4 bases, J lost 2 bases, and 19 bases lay in between. The CDR3 has 17 amino acids. Germline lookup yields CDR1 SGHDN and CDR2 FVKESK. CDR3 sequence reads: CASSRLRDSPFTDTQYF. CDR3 coding DNA: TGTGCCAGCAGCCGCCTCAGGGACTCGCCTTTCACAGATACGCAGTATTTT.

The chain recombines TRBV11-2 with TRBJ2-5; D tentatively reads TRBD1 or TRBD2 (5 bases each). Trimming pared 1 base from V and 1 base from J, leaving 10 bases between. CDR3 length equals 15 residues. Per the germline V gene, CDR1 is SGHAT and CDR2 is FQNNGV. CDR3 residues: CASSLGLGTQETQYF. The CDR3 DNA reads TGTGCCAGCAGCTTAGGTCTGGGGACCCAAGAGACCCAGTACTTC.

The chain uses TRBV28 and TRBJ1-2, with D hard to call. The CDR3 extends over 14 amino acids. CDR1 is MDHEN, CDR2 SYDVKM, per germline. V dropped 3 bases and J dropped 4 bases, with 12 bases sitting between them. In DNA, the CDR3 is TGTGCCAGCAGTTTGAGGGTGGCCGTCTATGGCTACACCTTC. Residues: CASSLRVAVYGYTF.

The chain carries TRBV29-1 and TRBJ2-6; D perhaps matches TRBD1 (5 bases). This CDR3 spans 18 amino acids. Germline lookup yields CDR1 SQVTM and CDR2 ANQGSEA. V was shortened by 1 base and J by 1 base, with 17 bases between the two germline ends. This CDR3 is CSVEARAKDLSGANVLTF. The CDR3 region has the DNA TGCAGCGTTGAAGCCAGGGCCAAGGACCTATCTGGGGCCAACGTCCTGACTTTC.